The present T cell receptor (beta chain) was sequenced within a study of cytomegalovirus exposure and HLA in healthy donors. The study's findings and limits: Later, an analysis showed that TCR beta chains associated with HLA were more clonally expanded than others that were equally common. A later analysis associated some 16,000 TCR beta sequences with HLA alleles at a 0.05 false discovery rate. The HLA-A and HLA-B alleles of most subjects were reportedly predicted accurately from TCR beta sequences.

Donors in the study were healthy people who gave bone marrow. The V end lost 6 bases, the J end lost 3 bases, and 18 bases lay between the germline ends. Germline V gene data show CDR1 as MDHEN and CDR2 as SYDVKM. This CDR3 comprises 15 residues. Regarding this clone: Its target is not known.

Primers for the PCR totalled 60 Vbeta and 13 Jbeta. The table came from immunoSEQ multiplex PCR; TCRdb's copy has only in-frame clones and leaves some out. The table for this sample gives 130,000 or so clones. This TCR came from a woman in her forties in good health and CMV-seronegative. Input material: PBMCs. V usage is TRBV28 and J usage is TRBJ2-7; weak D call: TRBD2 (5 bases). CDR3 loop: CASSWPAIGGYEQYF. CDR3 sequence (DNA): TGTGCCAGCAGCTGGCCCGCCATTGGAGGCTACGAGCAGTACTTC.